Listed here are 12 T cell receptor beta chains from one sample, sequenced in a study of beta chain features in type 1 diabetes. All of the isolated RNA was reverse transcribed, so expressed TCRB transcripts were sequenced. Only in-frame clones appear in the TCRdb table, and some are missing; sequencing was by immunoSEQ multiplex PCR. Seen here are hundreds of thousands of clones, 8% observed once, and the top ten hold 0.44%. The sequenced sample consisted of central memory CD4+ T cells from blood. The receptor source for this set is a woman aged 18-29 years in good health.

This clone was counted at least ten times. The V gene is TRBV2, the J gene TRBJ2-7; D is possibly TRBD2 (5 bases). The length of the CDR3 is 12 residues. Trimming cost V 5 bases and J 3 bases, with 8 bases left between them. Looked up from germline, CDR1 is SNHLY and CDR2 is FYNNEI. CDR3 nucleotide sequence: TGTGCCAGCAGTACCAGCGGCTACGAGCAGTACTTC. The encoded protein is CASSTSGYEQYF.

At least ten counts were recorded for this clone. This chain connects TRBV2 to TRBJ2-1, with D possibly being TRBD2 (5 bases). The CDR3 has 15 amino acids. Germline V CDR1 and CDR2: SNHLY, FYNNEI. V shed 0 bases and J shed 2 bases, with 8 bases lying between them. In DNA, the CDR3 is TGTGCCAGCAGTGAAGCGGCGGGCCCCTACAATGAGCAGTTCTTC. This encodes CASSEAAGPYNEQFF.

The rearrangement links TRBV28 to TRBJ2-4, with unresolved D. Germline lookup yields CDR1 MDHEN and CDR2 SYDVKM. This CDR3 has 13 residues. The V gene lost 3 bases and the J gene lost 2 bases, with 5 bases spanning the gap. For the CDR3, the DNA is TGTGCCAGCAGTTTCCAATCCAAAAACATTCAGTACTTC. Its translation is CASSFQSKNIQYF.

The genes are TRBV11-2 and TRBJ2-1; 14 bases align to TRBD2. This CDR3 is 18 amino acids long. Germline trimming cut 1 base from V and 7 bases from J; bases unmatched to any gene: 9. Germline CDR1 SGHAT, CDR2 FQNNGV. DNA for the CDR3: TGTGCCAGCAGCTTAGTATTCCAGGGGACTAGCGGGAGAAATGAGCAGTTCTTC. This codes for CASSLVFQGTSGRNEQFF.

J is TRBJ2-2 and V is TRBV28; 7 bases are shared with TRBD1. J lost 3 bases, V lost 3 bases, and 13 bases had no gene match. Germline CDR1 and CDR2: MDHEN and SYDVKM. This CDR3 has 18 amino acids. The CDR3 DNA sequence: TGTGCCAGCAGTTTGGGACAGTCCAAGTGGTTTTACACCGGGGAGCTGTTTTTT. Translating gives CASSLGQSKWFYTGELFF.

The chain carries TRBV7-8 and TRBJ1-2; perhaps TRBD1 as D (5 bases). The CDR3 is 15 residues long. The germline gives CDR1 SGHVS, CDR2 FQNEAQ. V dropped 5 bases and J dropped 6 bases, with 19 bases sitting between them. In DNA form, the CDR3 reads TGTGCCAGCAGCACTCGGGGACGGACGGGGCATGGCTACACCTTC. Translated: CASSTRGRTGHGYTF.

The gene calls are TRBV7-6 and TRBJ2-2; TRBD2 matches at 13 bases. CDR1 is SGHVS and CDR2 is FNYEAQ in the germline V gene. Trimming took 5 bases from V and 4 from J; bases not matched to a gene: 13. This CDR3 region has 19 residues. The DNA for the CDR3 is TGTGCCAGCAGCCCCAAACGGACTAGCGGGAGCCGCCCCACCGGGGAGCTGTTTTTT. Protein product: CASSPKRTSGSRPTGELFF.

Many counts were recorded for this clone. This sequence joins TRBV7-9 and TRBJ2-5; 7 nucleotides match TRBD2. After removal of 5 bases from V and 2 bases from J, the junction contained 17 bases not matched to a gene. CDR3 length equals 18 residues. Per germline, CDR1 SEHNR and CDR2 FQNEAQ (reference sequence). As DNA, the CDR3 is TGTGCCAGCAGCCCAGGCGGTTCGGGAGGTTGGGGGCAAGAGACCCAGTACTTC. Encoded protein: CASSPGGSGGWGQETQYF.

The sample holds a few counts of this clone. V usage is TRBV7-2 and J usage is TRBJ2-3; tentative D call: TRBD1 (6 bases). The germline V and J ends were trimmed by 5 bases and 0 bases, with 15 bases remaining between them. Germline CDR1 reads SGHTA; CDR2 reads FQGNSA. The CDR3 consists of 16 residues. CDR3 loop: CASSITGTISTDTQYF. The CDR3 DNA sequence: TGTGCCAGCAGCATTACCGGGACAATTAGCACAGATACGCAGTATTTT.

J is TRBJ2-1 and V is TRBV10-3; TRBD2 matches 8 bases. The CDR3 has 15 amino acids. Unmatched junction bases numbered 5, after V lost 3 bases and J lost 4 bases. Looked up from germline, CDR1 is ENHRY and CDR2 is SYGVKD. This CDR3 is CAISDQGGGYNEQFF. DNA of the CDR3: TGTGCCATCAGTGACCAGGGCGGGGGGTACAATGAGCAGTTCTTC.

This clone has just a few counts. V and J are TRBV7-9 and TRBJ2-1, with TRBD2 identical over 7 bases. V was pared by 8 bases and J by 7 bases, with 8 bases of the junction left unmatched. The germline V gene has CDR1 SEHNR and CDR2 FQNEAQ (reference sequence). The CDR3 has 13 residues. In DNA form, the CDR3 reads TGTGCCAGCGAGCGGGATTCACTTAATGAGCAGTTCTTC. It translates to CASERDSLNEQFF.

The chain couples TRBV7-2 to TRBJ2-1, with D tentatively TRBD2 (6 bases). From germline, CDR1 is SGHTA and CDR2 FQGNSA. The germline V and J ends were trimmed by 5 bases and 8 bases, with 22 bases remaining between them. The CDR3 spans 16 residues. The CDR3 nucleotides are TGTGCCAGCAGCCCCCGGGTGGGCGGGAAGTTTTATGAGCAGTTCTTC. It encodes CASSPRVGGKFYEQFF.